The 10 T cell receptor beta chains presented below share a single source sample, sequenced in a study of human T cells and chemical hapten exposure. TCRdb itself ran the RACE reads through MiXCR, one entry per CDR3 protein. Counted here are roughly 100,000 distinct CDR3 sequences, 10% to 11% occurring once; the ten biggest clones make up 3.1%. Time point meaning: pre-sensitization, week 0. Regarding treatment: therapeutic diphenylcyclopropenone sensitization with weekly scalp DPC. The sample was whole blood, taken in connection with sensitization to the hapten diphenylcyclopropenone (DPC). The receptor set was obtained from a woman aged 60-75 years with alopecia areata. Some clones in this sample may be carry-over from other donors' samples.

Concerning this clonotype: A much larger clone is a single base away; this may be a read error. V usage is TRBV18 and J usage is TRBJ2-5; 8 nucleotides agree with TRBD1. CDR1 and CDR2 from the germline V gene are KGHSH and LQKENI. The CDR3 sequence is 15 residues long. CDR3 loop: CVSSPRTGLQETQYF. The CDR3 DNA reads TGTGTCAGCTCACCACGGACAGGGTTACAAGAGACCCAGTACTTC.

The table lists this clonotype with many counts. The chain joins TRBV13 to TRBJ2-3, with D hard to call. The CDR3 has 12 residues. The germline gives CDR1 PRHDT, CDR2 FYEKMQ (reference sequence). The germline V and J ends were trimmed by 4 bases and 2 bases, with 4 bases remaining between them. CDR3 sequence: CASSWDTDTQYF. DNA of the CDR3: TGTGCCAGCAGCTGGGACACAGATACGCAGTATTTT.

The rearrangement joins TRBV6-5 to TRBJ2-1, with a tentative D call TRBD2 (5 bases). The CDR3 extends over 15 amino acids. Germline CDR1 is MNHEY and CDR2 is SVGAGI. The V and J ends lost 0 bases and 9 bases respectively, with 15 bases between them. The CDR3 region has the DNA TGTGCCAGCAGTTACTCCTTCGAAAGCGGACGTGAGCAGTTCTTC. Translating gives CASSYSFESGREQFF.

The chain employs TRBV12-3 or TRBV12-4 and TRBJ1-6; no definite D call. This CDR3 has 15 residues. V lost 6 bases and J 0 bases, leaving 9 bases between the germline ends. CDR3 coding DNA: TGTGCCAGCAGCGGAGGTGGCTCCTATAATTCACCCCTCCACTTT. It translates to CASSGGGSYNSPLHF.

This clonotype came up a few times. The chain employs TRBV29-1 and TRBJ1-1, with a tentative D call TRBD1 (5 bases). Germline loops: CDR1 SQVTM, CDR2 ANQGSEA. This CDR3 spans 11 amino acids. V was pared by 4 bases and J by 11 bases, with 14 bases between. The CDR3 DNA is TGCAGCGTTGGCAGGGAGGGTGCGGCTTTCTTT. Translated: CSVGREGAAFF.

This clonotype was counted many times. Here the CDR3 reads CASSLSTGYTEAFF. The CDR3 DNA follows: TGTGCCAGCTCACTCTCGACAGGGTACACTGAAGCTTTCTTT. This rearrangement joins TRBV18 to TRBJ1-1, with 7 bases matching TRBD1. The germline CDR1 and CDR2 sequences are KGHSH and LQKENI. The CDR3 is made up of 14 amino acids. The ends lost 4 bases at V and 3 bases at J; junction bases unmatched: 5.

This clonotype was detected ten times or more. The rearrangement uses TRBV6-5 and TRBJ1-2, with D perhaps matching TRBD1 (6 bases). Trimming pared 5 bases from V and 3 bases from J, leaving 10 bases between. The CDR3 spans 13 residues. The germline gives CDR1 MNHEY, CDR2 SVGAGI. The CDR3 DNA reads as TGTGCCAGCAGTACTCAGGGGTACTATGGCTACACCTTC. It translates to CASSTQGYYGYTF.

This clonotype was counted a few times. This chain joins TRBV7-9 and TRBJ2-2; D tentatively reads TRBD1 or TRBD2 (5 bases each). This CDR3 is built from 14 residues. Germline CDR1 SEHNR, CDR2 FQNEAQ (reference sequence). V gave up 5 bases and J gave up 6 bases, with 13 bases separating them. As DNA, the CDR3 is TGTGCCAGCAGCCCCGGGGTCAGGGCCGGGGAGCTGTTTTTT. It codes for CASSPGVRAGELFF.

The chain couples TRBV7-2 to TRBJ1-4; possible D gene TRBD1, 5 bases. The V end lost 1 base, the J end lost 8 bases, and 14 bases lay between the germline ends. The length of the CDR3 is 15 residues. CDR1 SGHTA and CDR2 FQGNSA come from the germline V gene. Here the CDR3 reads CASSLVGRAGEKLFF. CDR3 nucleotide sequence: TGTGCCAGCAGCTTAGTGGGCAGGGCGGGGGAAAAACTGTTTTTT. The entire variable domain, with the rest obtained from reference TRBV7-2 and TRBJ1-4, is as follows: GAGVSQSPSNKVTEKGKDVELRCDPISGHTALYWYRQSLGQGLEFLIYFQGNSAPDKSGLPSDRFSAERTGGSVSTLTIQRTQQEDSAVYLCASSLVGRAGEKLFFGSGTQLSVL.

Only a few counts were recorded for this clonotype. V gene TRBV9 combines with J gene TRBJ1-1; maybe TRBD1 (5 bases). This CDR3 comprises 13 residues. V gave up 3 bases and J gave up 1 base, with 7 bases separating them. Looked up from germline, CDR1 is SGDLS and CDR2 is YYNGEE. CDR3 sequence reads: CASSAGPNTEAFF. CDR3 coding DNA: TGTGCCAGCAGCGCGGGACCGAACACTGAAGCTTTCTTT.